This T cell receptor (beta chain) emerged from a study of tumour-infiltrating T cells in Burkitt lymphoma. Whole-study context: Survival, overall and progression-free, tracked with productive clonality.

Libraries were prepared by immunoSEQ multiplex PCR; TCRdb keeps only in-frame clonotypes and omits some of them. The sample gives thousands of clones, 73% of which show up once; about 37% is in the top ten. The CDR3 has 11 residues. CDR1 SGHTA and CDR2 FQGNSA come from the germline V gene. Trimming took off 6 bases at V and 8 bases at J, with 10 bases between the two ends. The J gene is TRBJ1-2, the V gene TRBV7-2, with TRBD1 as a possible D gene (6 bases). Material: tumor tissue. This receptor was identified in a human donor with diffuse large B-cell lymphoma. The DNA for the CDR3 is TGTGCCAGCAGAAACAGGGTGGGCTACACCTTC. Amino acid sequence: CASRNRVGYTF.